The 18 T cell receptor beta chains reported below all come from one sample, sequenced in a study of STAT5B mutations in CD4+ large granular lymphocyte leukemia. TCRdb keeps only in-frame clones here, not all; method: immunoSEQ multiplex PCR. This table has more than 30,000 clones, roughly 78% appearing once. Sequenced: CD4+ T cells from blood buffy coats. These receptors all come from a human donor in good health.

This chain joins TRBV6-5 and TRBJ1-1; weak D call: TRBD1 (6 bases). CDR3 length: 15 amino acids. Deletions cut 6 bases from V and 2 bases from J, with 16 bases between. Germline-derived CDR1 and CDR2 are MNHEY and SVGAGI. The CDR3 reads CASSSRTAANTEAFF. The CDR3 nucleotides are TGTGCCAGCAGCAGCAGGACAGCGGCTAACACTGAAGCTTTCTTT.

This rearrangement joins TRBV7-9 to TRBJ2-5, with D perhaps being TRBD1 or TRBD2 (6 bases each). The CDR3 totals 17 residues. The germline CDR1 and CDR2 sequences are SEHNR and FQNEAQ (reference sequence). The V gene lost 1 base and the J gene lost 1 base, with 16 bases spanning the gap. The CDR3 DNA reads TGTGCCAGCAGCTTAGATTATCAGGAGGGGGGCCAAGAGACCCAGTACTTC. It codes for CASSLDYQEGGQETQYF.

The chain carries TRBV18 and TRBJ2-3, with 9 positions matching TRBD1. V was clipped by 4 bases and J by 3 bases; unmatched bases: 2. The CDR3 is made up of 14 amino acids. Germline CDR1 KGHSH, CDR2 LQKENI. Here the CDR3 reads CASSRDRDTDTQYF. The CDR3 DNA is TGTGCCAGCTCACGGGACAGGGATACAGATACGCAGTATTTT.

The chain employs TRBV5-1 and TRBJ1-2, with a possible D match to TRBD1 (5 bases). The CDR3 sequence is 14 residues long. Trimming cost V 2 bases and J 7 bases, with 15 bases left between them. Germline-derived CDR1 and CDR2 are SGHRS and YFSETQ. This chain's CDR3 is CASSFSRDASGYTF. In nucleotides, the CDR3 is TGCGCCAGCAGCTTTTCCAGGGATGCGTCTGGCTACACCTTC. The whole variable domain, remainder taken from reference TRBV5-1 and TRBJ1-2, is KAGVTQTPRYLIKTRGQQVTLSCSPISGHRSVSWYQQTPGQGLQFLFEYFSETQRNKGNFPGRFSGRQFSNSRSEMNVSTLELGDSALYLCASSFSRDASGYTFGSGTRLTVV.

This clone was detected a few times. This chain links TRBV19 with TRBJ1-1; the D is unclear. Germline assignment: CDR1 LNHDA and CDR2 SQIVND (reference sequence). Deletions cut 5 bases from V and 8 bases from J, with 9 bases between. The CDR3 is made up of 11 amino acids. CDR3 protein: CASSVAAEAFF. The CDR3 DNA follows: TGTGCCAGTAGTGTTGCAGCAGAAGCTTTCTTT.

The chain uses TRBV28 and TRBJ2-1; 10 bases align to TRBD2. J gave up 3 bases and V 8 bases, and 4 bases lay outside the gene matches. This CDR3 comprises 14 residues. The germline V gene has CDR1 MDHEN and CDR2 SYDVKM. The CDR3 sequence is CASGSGGGYNEQFF. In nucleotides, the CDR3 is TGTGCCAGCGGAAGCGGGGGGGGCTACAATGAGCAGTTCTTC.

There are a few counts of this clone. In nucleotides, the CDR3 is TGCAGCGCTGGGACAGGGGAATTTGGTGAAGCTTTCTTT. Translated: CSAGTGEFGEAFF. The chain links TRBV29-1 to TRBJ1-1; 10 nucleotides line up with TRBD1. The CDR3 is made up of 13 amino acids. V shed 7 bases and J 7 bases; nucleotides not matched to a gene: 9. The V gene's germline CDR1 is SQVTM and CDR2 ANQGSEA.

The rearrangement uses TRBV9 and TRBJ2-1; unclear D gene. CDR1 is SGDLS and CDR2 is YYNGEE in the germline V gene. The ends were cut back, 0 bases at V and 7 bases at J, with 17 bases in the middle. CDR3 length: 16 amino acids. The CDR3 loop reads CASSVVAAIGMNEQFF. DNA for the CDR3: TGTGCCAGCAGCGTAGTGGCCGCAATAGGGATGAATGAGCAGTTCTTC.

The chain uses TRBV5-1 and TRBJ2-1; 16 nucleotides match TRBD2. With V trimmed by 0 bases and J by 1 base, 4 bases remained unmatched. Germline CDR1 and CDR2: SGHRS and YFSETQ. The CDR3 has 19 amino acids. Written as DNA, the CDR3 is TGCGCCAGCAGCTTGGTGGGACTAGCGGGGGGGACTTCCTACAATGAGCAGTTCTTC. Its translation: CASSLVGLAGGTSYNEQFF.

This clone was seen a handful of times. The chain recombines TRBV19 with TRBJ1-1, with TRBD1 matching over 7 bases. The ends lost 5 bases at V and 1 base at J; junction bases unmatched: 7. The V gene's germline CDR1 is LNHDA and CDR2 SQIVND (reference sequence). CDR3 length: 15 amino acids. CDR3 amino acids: CASSPRTGGNTEAFF. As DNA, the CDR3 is TGTGCCAGTAGTCCCCGGACAGGAGGGAACACTGAAGCTTTCTTT.

CDR3 residues: CASSLGVLDTQYF. The CDR3 DNA reads as TGTGCCAGCAGCTTAGGGGTATTAGATACGCAGTATTTT. This chain joins TRBV7-6 and TRBJ2-3; no definite D call. Germline CDR1 is SGHVS and CDR2 is FNYEAQ. CDR3 size: 13 residues. The germline V and J ends were trimmed by 1 base and 5 bases, with 7 bases remaining between them.

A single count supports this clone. The DNA for the CDR3 is TGTGCCAGCACCCCCGGTGCCGATACGCAGTATTTT. It translates to CASTPGADTQYF. J is TRBJ2-3 and V is TRBV7-8; D gene unclear. With 7 bases removed from V and 6 bases from J, the gap between germline ends came to 11 bases. This CDR3 comprises 12 residues. Germline assignment: CDR1 SGHVS and CDR2 FQNEAQ.

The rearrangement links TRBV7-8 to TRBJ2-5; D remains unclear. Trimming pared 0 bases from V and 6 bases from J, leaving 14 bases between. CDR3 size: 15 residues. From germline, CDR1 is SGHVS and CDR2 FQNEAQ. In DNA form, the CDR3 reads TGTGCCAGCAGCTTAGCGCACGGTGGTTCGAAGACCCAGTACTTC. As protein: CASSLAHGGSKTQYF.

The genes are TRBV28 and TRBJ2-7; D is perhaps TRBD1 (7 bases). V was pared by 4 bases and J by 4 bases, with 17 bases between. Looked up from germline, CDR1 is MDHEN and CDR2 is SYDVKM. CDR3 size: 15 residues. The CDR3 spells CASSWGAQGLYEQYF. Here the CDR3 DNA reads TGTGCCAGCAGTTGGGGGGCACAGGGGCTATACGAGCAGTACTTC.

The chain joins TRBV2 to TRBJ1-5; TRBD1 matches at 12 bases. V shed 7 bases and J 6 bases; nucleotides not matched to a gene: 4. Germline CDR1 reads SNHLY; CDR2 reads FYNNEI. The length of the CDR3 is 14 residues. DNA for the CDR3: TGTGCCAGCACCCCGGGACAGGGGGCTCAGCCCCAGCATTTT. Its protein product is CASTPGQGAQPQHF.

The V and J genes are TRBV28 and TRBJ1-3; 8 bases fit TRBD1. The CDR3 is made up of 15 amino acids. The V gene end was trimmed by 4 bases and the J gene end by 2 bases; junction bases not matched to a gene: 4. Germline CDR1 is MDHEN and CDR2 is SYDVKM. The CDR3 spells CASSSRGLAGNTIYF. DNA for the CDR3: TGTGCCAGCAGTTCCAGGGGGCTAGCTGGAAACACCATATATTTT.

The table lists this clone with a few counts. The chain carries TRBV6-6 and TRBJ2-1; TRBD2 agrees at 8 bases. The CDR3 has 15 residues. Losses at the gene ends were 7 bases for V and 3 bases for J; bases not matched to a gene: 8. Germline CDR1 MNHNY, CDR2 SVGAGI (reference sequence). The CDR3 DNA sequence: TGTGCCAGCACCCTACGGCGGGGGGTCTACAATGAGCAGTTCTTC. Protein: CASTLRRGVYNEQFF.

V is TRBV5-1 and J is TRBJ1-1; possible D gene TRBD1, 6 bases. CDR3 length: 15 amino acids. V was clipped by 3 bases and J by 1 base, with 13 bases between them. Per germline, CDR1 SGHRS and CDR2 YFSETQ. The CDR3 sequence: CASSYRGQGNTEAFF. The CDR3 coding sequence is TGCGCCAGCAGCTACCGGGGGCAGGGGAACACTGAAGCTTTCTTT.